The source of this T cell receptor (beta chain) is a study of T cell responses to AZD1222 COVID-19 vaccine. Per the germline V gene, CDR1 is SGHKS and CDR2 is YYEKEE (reference sequence). The V and J ends lost 0 bases and 5 bases, in that order; junction bases with no gene match: 2. The CDR3 runs to 15 residues. Clones were sequenced by immunoSEQ multiplex PCR, and TCRdb holds only the in-frame ones, with some missing. This sample has about 120,000 clones, with around 87% found just once. V gene TRBV5-5 combines with J gene TRBJ2-7, with 13 positions matching TRBD2. The sequences come from peripheral blood, collected 28 days after the second AZD1222 dose. The TCR comes from an adult who received the AZD1222 COVID-19 vaccine. CDR3 nucleotides: TGTGCCAGCAGCTTGGGACTAGCGGGGGGCAACGAGCAGTACTTC. Protein product: CASSLGLAGGNEQYF.